This T cell receptor (beta chain) was captured by sequencing in a study of PD-L1 blockade in urothelial cancer. Background on the study: Once treatment had started, blood was analyzed at 3 weeks (second dose) and again at 6 weeks. Blood gave a median roughly 140,000 T cells.

Into every PCR, synthetic TCR analog templates were spiked. Data came from immunoSEQ multiplex PCR; TCRdb stores just in-frame clones and leaves some out. The repertoire holds 90,000 to 120,000 clones, with approximately 85% as singletons. V gave up 0 bases and J gave up 0 bases, with 15 bases separating them. Germline CDR1 reads ENHRY; CDR2 reads SYGVKD. The CDR3 is 17 amino acids. Each patient supplied 1 to 8 pretreatment and on-treatment samples. This clonotype originated in a man aged 45-65 years with urothelial cancer. This chain connects TRBV10-3 to TRBJ2-7; TRBD2 might be the D (6 bases). The input for sequencing was PBMCs, taken around atezolizumab (anti-PD-L1) treatment. The CDR3 is CAISESSPRAGSYEQYF. In DNA form, the CDR3 reads TGTGCCATCAGTGAGTCGTCGCCCCGAGCGGGCTCCTACGAGCAGTACTTC.